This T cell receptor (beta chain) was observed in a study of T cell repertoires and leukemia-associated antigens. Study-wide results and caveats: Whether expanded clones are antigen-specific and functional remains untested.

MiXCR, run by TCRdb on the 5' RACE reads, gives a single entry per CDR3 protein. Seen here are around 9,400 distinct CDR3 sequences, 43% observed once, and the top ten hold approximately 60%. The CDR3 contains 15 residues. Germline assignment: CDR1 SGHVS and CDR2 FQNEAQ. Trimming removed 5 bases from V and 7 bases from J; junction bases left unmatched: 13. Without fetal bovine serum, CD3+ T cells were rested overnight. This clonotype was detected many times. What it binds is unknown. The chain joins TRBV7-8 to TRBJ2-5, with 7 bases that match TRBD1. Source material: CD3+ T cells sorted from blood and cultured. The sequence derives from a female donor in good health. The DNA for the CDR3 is TGTGCCAGCAGCGGACACAGGGGAAACCTAAGGACCCAGTACTTC. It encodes CASSGHRGNLRTQYF. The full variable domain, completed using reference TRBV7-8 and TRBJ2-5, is GAGVSQSPRYKVAKRGQDVALRCDPISGHVSLFWYQQALGQGPEFLTYFQNEAQLDKSGLPSDRFFAERPEGSVSTLKIQRTQQEDSAVYLCASSGHRGNLRTQYFGPGTRLLVL.